These 24 T cell receptor beta chains were all obtained from the same sample, sequenced in a study of T-cell memory formation after mild COVID-19. TCRdb analysed the 5' RACE reads with MiXCR anew, one entry per CDR3 protein. The data hold more than 350,000 distinct CDR3 sequences, with about 21% observed a single time. The sample taken for sequencing was PBMCs or a T cell subset sorted from them (not recorded which). These receptors were taken from an adult woman who had mild COVID-19 (a few samples of this study predate the infection). Cell type and time point are not known.

About this clonotype itself: A junction end diverges from the germline sequence, so it may reflect a read error. The chain joins TRBV2 to TRBJ1-6; D unclear. CDR1 is SNHLY and CDR2 is FYNNEI in the germline V gene. This CDR3 has 13 residues. CDR3 in amino acids: CASRNTNAGKSTF. DNA of the CDR3: TGTGCCAGCCGGAACACCAATGCAGGCAAATCAACCTTT.

The table lists this clonotype with many counts. The chain recombines TRBV7-2 with TRBJ2-1, with D tentatively TRBD1 (7 bases). The CDR3 runs to 20 residues. With 1 base removed from V and 1 base from J, the gap between germline ends came to 23 bases. Germline-derived CDR1 and CDR2 are SGHTA and FQGNSA. Here the CDR3 reads CASSLGGWDQGGISYNEQFF. The CDR3, as DNA: TGTGCCAGCAGCTTAGGGGGCTGGGACCAGGGGGGTATATCCTACAATGAGCAGTTCTTC.

This clonotype has a handful of counts. CDR3 coding DNA: TGTGCCAGCAGTGAAGGACAGGGATGGGCCGGGGCCAACGTCCTGACTTTC. This codes for CASSEGQGWAGANVLTF. The chain joins TRBV25-1 to TRBJ2-6; TRBD1 matches at 8 bases. With 2 bases clipped from V and 4 bases from J, the junction kept 7 bases outside the gene matches. CDR1 and CDR2 (germline): MGHDK, SYGVNS. The CDR3 is 17 amino acids.

The chain couples TRBV29-1 to TRBJ2-5; perhaps TRBD2 as D (6 bases). The V gene lost 1 base and the J gene lost 4 bases, with 10 bases spanning the gap. This CDR3 has 13 residues. Looked up from germline, CDR1 is SQVTM and CDR2 is ANQGSEA. This CDR3 is CSVEAGEGETQYF. The CDR3 DNA reads as TGCAGCGTTGAAGCGGGGGAAGGAGAGACCCAGTACTTC.

This chain connects TRBV3-1 to TRBJ2-1, with a weak D call TRBD1 (6 bases). This CDR3 comprises 14 residues. V was trimmed by 0 bases and J by 4 bases, leaving 7 bases between them. Looked up from germline, CDR1 is LGHDT and CDR2 is YNNKEL (reference sequence). CDR3 sequence reads: CASSQDQGYNEQFF. The CDR3 DNA follows: TGTGCCAGCAGCCAAGATCAGGGGTACAATGAGCAGTTCTTC.

This clonotype has at least ten counts. The genes are TRBV7-2 and TRBJ2-3; no firm D call. Germline-derived CDR1 and CDR2 are SGHTA and FQGNSA. This CDR3 contains 16 residues. Trimming cost V 0 bases and J 3 bases, with 13 bases left between them. The chain's CDR3 is CASSLAIGLRTDTQYF. The CDR3 DNA is TGTGCCAGCAGCTTAGCTATAGGGTTGCGGACAGATACGCAGTATTTT.

V usage is TRBV29-1 and J usage is TRBJ2-2; no firm D call. The CDR3 totals 13 residues. CDR1 and CDR2 (germline): SQVTM, ANQGSEA. Trimming removed 4 bases from V and 1 base from J, with 7 bases in between. For the CDR3, the DNA is TGCAGCGTTGGGACGGAGAACACCGGGGAGCTGTTTTTT. Translation: CSVGTENTGELFF.

The genes are TRBV7-9 and TRBJ2-5; 8 bases fit TRBD1. J gave up 3 bases and V 6 bases, and 9 bases lay outside the gene matches. Germline V lookup: CDR1 SEHNR, CDR2 FQNEAQ (reference sequence). The CDR3 extends over 15 amino acids. The DNA of the CDR3 is TGTGCCAGCAGTCCAGGGGCAGGGGGCGAAGAGACCCAGTACTTC. Its protein product is CASSPGAGGEETQYF.

This clonotype was picked up a small number of times. The chain is built from TRBV4-3 and TRBJ2-1; TRBD2 agrees at 7 bases. The ends lost 0 bases at V and 6 bases at J; junction bases unmatched: 14. There are 18 residues in the CDR3. Per germline, CDR1 LGHNA and CDR2 YSLEER. The CDR3 sequence: CASSQDSRWGGDGNEQFF. The CDR3 DNA follows: TGCGCCAGCAGCCAAGATTCGAGGTGGGGGGGAGATGGCAATGAGCAGTTCTTC.

The V call is TRBV7-9, the J call TRBJ2-7; D gene uncertain. V was clipped by 6 bases and J by 4 bases, with 10 bases between them. The CDR3 has 12 amino acids. The germline CDR1 and CDR2 sequences are SEHNR and FQNEAQ (reference sequence). CDR3 sequence (DNA): TGTGCCAGCAGTCTCAACACGTACGAGCAGTACTTC. It specifies CASSLNTYEQYF.

This clonotype was seen more than once but under ten times. The chain employs TRBV20-1 and TRBJ2-3, with 15 positions matching TRBD2. Germline CDR1 is DFQATT and CDR2 is SNEGSKA (reference sequence). The V and J ends lost 2 bases and 3 bases, in that order; junction bases with no gene match: 12. The CDR3 has 19 amino acids. CDR3 sequence reads: CSARTPFGTSGRWTDTQYF. In DNA form, the CDR3 reads TGCAGTGCTAGAACCCCCTTCGGGACTAGCGGGAGGTGGACAGATACGCAGTATTTT.

The chain links TRBV20-1 to TRBJ1-2; D is uncertain. This CDR3 has 12 residues. Trimming shortened V by 4 bases and J by 0 bases, and 6 bases separated the two germline ends. Looked up from germline, CDR1 is DFQATT and CDR2 is SNEGSKA (reference sequence). CDR3 nucleotide sequence: TGCAGTGCTAAGTCGACTAACTATGGCTACACCTTC. Amino acids: CSAKSTNYGYTF.

J is TRBJ1-2 and V is TRBV20-1; D possibly corresponds to TRBD1 (6 bases). The CDR3 runs to 14 residues. CDR1 and CDR2 (germline): DFQATT, SNEGSKA (reference sequence). Trimming took off 6 bases at V and 2 bases at J, with 16 bases between the two ends. CDR3: CSADPDRQNYGYTF. The CDR3 nucleotides are TGCAGTGCAGATCCCGACAGGCAGAACTATGGCTACACCTTC.

The chain couples TRBV4-3 to TRBJ2-5; unclear D gene. The germline CDR1 and CDR2 sequences are LGHNA and YSLEER. V was trimmed by 4 bases and J by 5 bases, leaving 14 bases between them. The length of the CDR3 is 14 residues. The CDR3 region has the DNA TGCGCCAGCAGCCTTCGTGGCCCGCGGGAGACCCAGTACTTC. Amino acids: CASSLRGPRETQYF.

This clonotype was picked up a small number of times. CDR3 loop: CASSLAPVDNEQFF. CDR3 bases: TGTGCCAGCAGTTTAGCACCGGTGGACAATGAGCAGTTCTTC. The gene calls are TRBV12-3 or TRBV12-4 and TRBJ2-1; D gene unclear. CDR3 size: 14 residues. V was shortened by 0 bases and J by 5 bases, with 8 bases between the two germline ends.

The chain combines TRBV7-2 with TRBJ1-6; 10 bases are a match to TRBD1. This CDR3 contains 16 residues. V shed 3 bases and J 6 bases; nucleotides not matched to a gene: 5. The germline gives CDR1 SGHTA, CDR2 FQGNSA. CDR3 bases: TGTGCCAGCAGCTTGGGGACAGGGGTTAGTAATTCACCCCTCCACTTT. Protein: CASSLGTGVSNSPLHF.

This clonotype was counted at least ten times. J is TRBJ1-4 and V is TRBV27, with no clear D. In germline, CDR1 is MNHEY, CDR2 SMNVEV (reference sequence). V lost 8 bases, J lost 6 bases, and 22 bases lay in between. The CDR3 runs to 16 residues. For the CDR3, the DNA is TGTGCCAGCTCCATAGGGAGAGGGATGGGTCATGAAAAACTGTTTTTT. Translation: CASSIGRGMGHEKLFF.

The gene calls are TRBV20-1 and TRBJ2-7; tentatively, D is TRBD2 (5 bases). The V gene lost 5 bases and the J gene lost 2 bases, with 10 bases spanning the gap. CDR3 length: 12 residues. CDR1 is DFQATT and CDR2 is SNEGSKA in the germline V gene (reference sequence). The CDR3 region has the DNA TGCAGTGCTCTAGGAGGTGCCTACGAGCAGTACTTC. Protein: CSALGGAYEQYF.

This clonotype was observed a single time. The chain carries TRBV7-6 and TRBJ2-1; perhaps TRBD1 as D (5 bases). Germline CDR1 SGHVS, CDR2 FNYEAQ. There are 14 residues in the CDR3. V lost 3 bases, J lost 7 bases, and 13 bases lay in between. CDR3 DNA sequence: TGTGCCAGCAGCTTGGTGGATAACAGGAATGAGCAGTTCTTC. Protein product: CASSLVDNRNEQFF.

In this sample, this clonotype turned up a few times. The chain carries TRBV15 and TRBJ1-5; 9 nucleotides align to TRBD1. The ends lost 3 bases at V and 7 bases at J; junction bases unmatched: 7. The CDR3 is made up of 15 amino acids. The germline CDR1 and CDR2 sequences are LNHNV and YYDKDF (reference sequence). DNA of the CDR3: TGTGCCACCAGCAGCTGGACAGGGGCAGGGCAGCCCCAGCATTTT. Translated, it gives CATSSWTGAGQPQHF.

V gene TRBV5-1 combines with J gene TRBJ2-7; 7 bases fit TRBD1. The CDR3 length is 15 residues. The junction had 4 bases not matched to a gene; V was cut back by 0 bases and J by 1 base. The V gene's germline CDR1 is SGHRS and CDR2 YFSETQ. Here the CDR3 reads CASSLEPGQSYEQYF. Here the CDR3 DNA reads TGCGCCAGCAGCTTGGAGCCGGGACAGTCCTACGAGCAGTACTTC.

In its sample, this clonotype was seen a few times. The rearrangement uses TRBV27 and TRBJ1-5; D is unclear. Germline lookup yields CDR1 MNHEY and CDR2 SMNVEV (reference sequence). This CDR3 comprises 14 residues. V gave up 3 bases and J gave up 0 bases, with 6 bases separating them. The CDR3 loop is CASSFAGSNQPQHF. CDR3 nucleotide sequence: TGTGCCAGCAGTTTTGCCGGTAGCAATCAGCCCCAGCATTTT.

The V call is TRBV5-1, the J call TRBJ2-7; D remains unclear. The V end was cut by 0 bases, the J end by 5 bases, with 12 bases between. This CDR3 region has 14 residues. Germline CDR1 and CDR2: SGHRS and YFSETQ. The CDR3 here is CASSLGMGNDEQYF. The CDR3, as DNA: TGCGCCAGCAGCTTGGGAATGGGGAACGACGAGCAGTACTTC.

This clonotype was counted only a few times. The chain uses TRBV5-4 and TRBJ2-7; the D gene is possibly TRBD1 (6 bases). Looked up from germline, CDR1 is SGHNT and CDR2 is YYREEE (reference sequence). V was clipped by 1 base and J by 1 base, with 15 bases between them. CDR3 length: 16 amino acids. CDR3 DNA sequence: TGTGCCAGCAGCTTGAGGGGCAGGCAGGGGTCCTACGAGCAGTACTTC. It yields the protein CASSLRGRQGSYEQYF. The whole variable domain, remainder taken from reference TRBV5-4 and TRBJ2-7, is ETGVTQSPTHLIKTRGQQVTLRCSSQSGHNTVSWYQQALGQGPQFIFQYYREEENGRGNFPPRFSGLQFPNYSSELNVNALELDDSALYLCASSLRGRQGSYEQYFGPGTRLTVT.